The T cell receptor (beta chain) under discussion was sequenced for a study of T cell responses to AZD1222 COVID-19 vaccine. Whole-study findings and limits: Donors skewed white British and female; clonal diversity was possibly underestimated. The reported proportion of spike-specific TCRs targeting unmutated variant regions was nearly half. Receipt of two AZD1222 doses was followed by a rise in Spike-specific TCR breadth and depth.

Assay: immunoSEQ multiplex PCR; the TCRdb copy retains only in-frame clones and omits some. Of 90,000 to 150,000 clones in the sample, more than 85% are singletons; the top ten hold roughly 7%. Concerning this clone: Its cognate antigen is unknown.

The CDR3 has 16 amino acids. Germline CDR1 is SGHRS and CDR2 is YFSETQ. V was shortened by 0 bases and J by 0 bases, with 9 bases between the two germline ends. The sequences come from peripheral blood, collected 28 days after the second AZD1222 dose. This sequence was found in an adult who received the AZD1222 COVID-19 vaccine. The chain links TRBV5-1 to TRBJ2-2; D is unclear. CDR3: CASSLGGVTNTGELFF. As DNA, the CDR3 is TGCGCCAGCAGCTTGGGTGGAGTAACGAACACCGGGGAGCTGTTTTTT.